The rows below give T cell receptor beta chains drawn from one sample of a study of cytomegalovirus exposure and HLA in healthy donors. Libraries were prepared by immunoSEQ multiplex PCR; TCRdb keeps only in-frame clonotypes and omits some of them. The data contain some 120,000 clones, 80% of them singletons. Specimen: PBMCs. These receptors came from a female donor in good health and CMV-seronegative. Both conserved end residues are trimmed from each CDR3.

>TRBV6-1|TRBJ2-1
ASSDGYNEQF
>TRBV30|TRBJ1-2
AWARDRANYGYT
>TRBV15|TRBJ2-5
ATSRDYGSEEGTQY
>TRBV7-3|TRBJ2-3
ASSNSGFSTDTQY
>TRBV5-1|TRBJ1-1
ASSSQGGTEAF
>TRBV6-5|TRBJ2-3
ASSNFALGTDTQY
>TRBV2|TRBJ2-6
ASSEFRGLPGANVLT
>TRBV6-5|TRBJ2-7
ASSYSRRSIYEQY
>TRBV19|TRBJ1-1
ASSIFAQGAKTEAF
>TRBV6-5|TRBJ2-3
ASSQGEITDTQY
>TRBV5-1|TRBJ2-1
ASSTGLAVVEQF
>TRBV25-1|TRBJ2-6
ASSGQGARANVLT
>TRBV11-2|TRBJ1-1
ASSLGTGAGTEAF
>TRBV6-5|TRBJ2-2
ASSYYLNTGELF
>TRBV9|TRBJ1-1
ASSVGGLESNTEAF
>TRBV11-2|TRBJ1-5
ASSRVSGEGQPQH
>TRBV5-1|TRBJ1-1
ASSLGGLVAF
>TRBV6-1|TRBJ2-7
ASRTDDSYEQY
>TRBV29-1|TRBJ1-1
SATPGQGVSAF
>TRBV6-4|TRBJ2-1
ASRRTSGGRGSYNEQF
>TRBV5-5|TRBJ2-5
ASSLGHPTETQY
>TRBV7-9|TRBJ2-1
ASSPGVSSGRGEQF
>TRBV15|TRBJ1-1
ATSRGIGTANTEAF
>TRBV5-4|TRBJ2-1
ASSLSSGSYNEQF
>TRBV2|TRBJ2-5
ASRGTGQETQY
>TRBV6-1|TRBJ1-6
ASSVQGSYNSPLH
>TRBV7-9|TRBJ2-1
ASTPLRGGNNEQF
>TRBV5-4|TRBJ2-7
ASSPSGRNSYEQY
>TRBV5-6|TRBJ2-2
ASSLKGQGGVGELF
>TRBV5-1|TRBJ1-1
ASTRGVQNTEAF
>TRBV9|TRBJ2-3
ASSGSGFGADTQY
>TRBV11-2|TRBJ1-2
ASSPRGIGRIYGYT
>TRBV12-5|TRBJ2-7
ASGLGTSTYEQY
>TRBV5-5|TRBJ2-2
ASSWGPLDTGELF
>TRBV28|TRBJ2-1
ASSFFYNEQF
>TRBV19|TRBJ1-4
ASSPRDSEKLF
>TRBV5-1|NA
ASSPSDRAEQY
>TRBV2|TRBJ2-5
ASSGTRSETQY
>TRBV7-2|TRBJ1-5
ASSLRGASNQPQH
>TRBV25-1|TRBJ1-6
ASSEYFRGEGGNSPLH
>TRBV5-1|TRBJ1-1
ASSLGQGSGTEAF
>TRBV4-1|TRBJ1-6
ASSHEAYNSPLH
>TRBV7-6|TRBJ2-3
ASSLSGRADTQY
>TRBV5-1|TRBJ2-2
ASSLNTGELF
>TRBV5-1|TRBJ1-5
ASSPEEQGLNQPQH
>TRBV19|TRBJ1-2
ASSLKREITYGYT
>TRBV28|TRBJ1-4
ASSLWLRQGVEKLF
>TRBV5-1|TRBJ2-7
ASSFGLGVSYEQY
>TRBV6-5|TRBJ2-7
ASTPGSVEQY
>TRBV21-1|TRBJ2-6
ASSKGRIAGASSGANVLT
>TRBV4-1|TRBJ1-2
ASSHIGAAGYT
>TRBV2|TRBJ2-2
ASSAELAGVGELF
>TRBV10-3|TRBJ1-1
AISGAGGRDTEAF